This TCR beta chain was captured in a study of cytomegalovirus exposure and HLA in healthy donors. Study-level information: Of all 400 or so donors who were genotyped, roughly 81% belonged to the Caucasian-associated ancestry cluster. Study observations and caveats: V- and J-gene trimming of TCR beta was linked (in a later analysis) to a missense DCLRE1C variant. In an earlier analysis, most TCR beta V segments were productive about 87% or about 30% of the time.

It was with 60 Vbeta and 13 Jbeta primers that the PCR ran. The protocol was immunoSEQ multiplex PCR, while the TCRdb copy is restricted to in-frame clones and leaves out a portion. The sample shows about 160,000 clones, approximately 76% of them seen only once. The CDR3 is 11 residues long. The J segment lost 12 bases and the V segment lost 4 bases, leaving 6 bases of the junction unmatched. CDR1 and CDR2 from the germline V gene are MDHEN and SYDVKM. Note on this clone: What it binds is unknown.

The sequencing sample was made of PBMCs. The sequence was obtained from a man aged 60 to 75 in good health and CMV-seronegative. The V gene is TRBV28, the J gene TRBJ2-7; TRBD1 agrees at 7 bases. CDR3 residues: CASSSPTGWYF. CDR3 sequence (DNA): TGTGCCAGCAGTTCCCCGACAGGGTGGTACTTC.